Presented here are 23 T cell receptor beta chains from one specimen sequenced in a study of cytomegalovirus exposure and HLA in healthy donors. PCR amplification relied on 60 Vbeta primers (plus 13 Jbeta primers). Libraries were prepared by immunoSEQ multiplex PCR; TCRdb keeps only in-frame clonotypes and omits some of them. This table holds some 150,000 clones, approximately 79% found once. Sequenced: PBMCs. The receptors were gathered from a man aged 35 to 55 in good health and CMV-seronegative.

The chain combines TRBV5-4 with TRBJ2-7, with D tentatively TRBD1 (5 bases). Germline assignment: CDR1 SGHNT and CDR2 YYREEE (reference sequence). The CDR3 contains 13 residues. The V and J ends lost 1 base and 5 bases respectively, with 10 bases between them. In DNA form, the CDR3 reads TGTGCCAGCAGCTTGAAGGGGTCCGACGAGCAGTACTTC. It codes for CASSLKGSDEQYF.

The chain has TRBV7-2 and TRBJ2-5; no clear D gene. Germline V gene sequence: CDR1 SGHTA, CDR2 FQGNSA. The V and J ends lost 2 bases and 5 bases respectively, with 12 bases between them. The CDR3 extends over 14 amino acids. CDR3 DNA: TGTGCCAGCAGCTTACAGGTTAACAAGGAGACCCAGTACTTC. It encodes CASSLQVNKETQYF.

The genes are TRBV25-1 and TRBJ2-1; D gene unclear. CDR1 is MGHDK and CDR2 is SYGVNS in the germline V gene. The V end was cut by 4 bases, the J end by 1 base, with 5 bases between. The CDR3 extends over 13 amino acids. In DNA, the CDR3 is TGTGCCAGCAGTGCAGATTCCTACAATGAGCAGTTCTTC. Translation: CASSADSYNEQFF.

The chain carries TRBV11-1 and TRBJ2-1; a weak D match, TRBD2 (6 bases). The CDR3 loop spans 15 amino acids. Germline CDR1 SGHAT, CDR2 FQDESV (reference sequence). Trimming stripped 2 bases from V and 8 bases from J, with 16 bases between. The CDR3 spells CASSLRQGGGDEQFF. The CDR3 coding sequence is TGTGCCAGCAGCTTACGCCAGGGTGGAGGGGATGAGCAGTTCTTC.

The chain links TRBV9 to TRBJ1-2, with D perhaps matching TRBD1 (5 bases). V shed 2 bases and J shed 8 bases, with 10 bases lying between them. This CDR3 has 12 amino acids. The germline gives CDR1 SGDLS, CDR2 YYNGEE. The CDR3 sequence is CASSVQGKGYTF. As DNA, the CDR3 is TGTGCCAGCAGCGTTCAGGGTAAAGGCTACACCTTC.

Here the CDR3 reads CASSPSGSMYNEQFF. As DNA, the CDR3 is TGCGCCAGCAGTCCTAGCGGGAGTATGTACAATGAGCAGTTCTTC. The chain carries TRBV10-2 and TRBJ2-1; 10 bases map to TRBD2. Germline CDR1 is WSHSY and CDR2 is SAAADI. Losses at the gene ends were 5 bases for V and 4 bases for J; bases not matched to a gene: 5. This CDR3 contains 15 residues.

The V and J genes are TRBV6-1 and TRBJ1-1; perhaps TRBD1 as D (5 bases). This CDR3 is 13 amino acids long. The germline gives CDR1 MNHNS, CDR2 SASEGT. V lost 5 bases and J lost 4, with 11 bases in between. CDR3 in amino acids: CASSSGLGTEAFF. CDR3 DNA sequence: TGTGCCAGCAGTTCAGGGTTAGGCACTGAAGCTTTCTTT.

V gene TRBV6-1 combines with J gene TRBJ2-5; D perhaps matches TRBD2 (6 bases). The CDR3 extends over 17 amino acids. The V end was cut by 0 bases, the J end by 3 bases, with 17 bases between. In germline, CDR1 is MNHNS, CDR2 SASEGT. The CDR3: CASSEARLASTKETQYF. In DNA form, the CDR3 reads TGTGCCAGCAGTGAAGCGAGGCTAGCGAGCACAAAAGAGACCCAGTACTTC.

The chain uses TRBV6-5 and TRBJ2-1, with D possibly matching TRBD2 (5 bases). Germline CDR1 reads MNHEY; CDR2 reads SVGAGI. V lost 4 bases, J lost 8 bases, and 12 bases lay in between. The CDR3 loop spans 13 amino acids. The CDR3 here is CASSFTRSHEQFF. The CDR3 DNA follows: TGTGCCAGCAGTTTCACTAGGAGCCATGAGCAGTTCTTC.

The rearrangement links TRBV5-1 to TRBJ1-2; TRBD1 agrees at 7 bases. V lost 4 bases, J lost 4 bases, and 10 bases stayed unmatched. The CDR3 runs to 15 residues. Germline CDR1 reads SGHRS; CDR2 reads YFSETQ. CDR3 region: CASSQGTVNAYGYTF. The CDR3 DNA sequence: TGCGCCAGCAGCCAGGGGACAGTCAATGCCTATGGCTACACCTTC.

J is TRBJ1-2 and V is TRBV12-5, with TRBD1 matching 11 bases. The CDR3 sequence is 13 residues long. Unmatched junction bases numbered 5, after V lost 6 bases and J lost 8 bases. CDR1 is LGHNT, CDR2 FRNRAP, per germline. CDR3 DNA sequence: TGTGCTAGTGGGGGACAGGGGGGAGGCGGCTACACCTTC. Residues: CASGGQGGGGYTF.

This CDR3 is CASSFFLRGSYEQYF. Here the CDR3 DNA reads TGTGCCAGCAGCTTTTTTTTACGGGGATCCTACGAGCAGTACTTC. This chain links TRBV13 with TRBJ2-7; perhaps TRBD2 as D (5 bases). CDR1 and CDR2 from the germline V gene are PRHDT and FYEKMQ (reference sequence). The V gene lost 3 bases and the J gene lost 1 base, with 13 bases spanning the gap. CDR3 length: 15 amino acids.

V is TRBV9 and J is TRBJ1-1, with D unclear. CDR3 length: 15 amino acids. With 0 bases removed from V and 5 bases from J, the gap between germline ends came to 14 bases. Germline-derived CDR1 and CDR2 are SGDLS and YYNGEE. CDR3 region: CASSVEVGSWTEAFF. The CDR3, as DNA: TGTGCCAGCAGCGTAGAAGTGGGGAGTTGGACTGAAGCTTTCTTT.

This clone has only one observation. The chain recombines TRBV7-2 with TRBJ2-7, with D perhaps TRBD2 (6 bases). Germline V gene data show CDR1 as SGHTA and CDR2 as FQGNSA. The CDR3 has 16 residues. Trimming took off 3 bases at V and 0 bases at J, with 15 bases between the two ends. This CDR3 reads CASSFNSGPSSYEQYF. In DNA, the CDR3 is TGTGCCAGCAGCTTTAACAGCGGGCCCAGCTCCTACGAGCAGTACTTC.

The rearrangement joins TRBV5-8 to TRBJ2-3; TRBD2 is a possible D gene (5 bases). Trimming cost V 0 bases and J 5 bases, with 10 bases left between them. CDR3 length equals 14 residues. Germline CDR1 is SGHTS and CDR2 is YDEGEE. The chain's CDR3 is CASSLGLLKDTQYF. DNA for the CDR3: TGTGCCAGCAGCTTGGGACTACTAAAAGATACGCAGTATTTT.

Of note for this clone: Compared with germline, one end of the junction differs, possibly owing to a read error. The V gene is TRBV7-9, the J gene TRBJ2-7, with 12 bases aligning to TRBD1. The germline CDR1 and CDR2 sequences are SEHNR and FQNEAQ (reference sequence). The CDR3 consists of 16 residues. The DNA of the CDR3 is TGTTCCAGCAGCTCCAGTGGGGGACAGGGGGCGATCGAGCAGTACTTC. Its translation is CSSSSSGGQGAIEQYF.

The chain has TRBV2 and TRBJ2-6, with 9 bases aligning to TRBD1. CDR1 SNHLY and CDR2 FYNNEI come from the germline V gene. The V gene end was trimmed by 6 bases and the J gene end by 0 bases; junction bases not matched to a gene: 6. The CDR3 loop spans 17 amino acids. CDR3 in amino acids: CASSADRGGSGANVLTF. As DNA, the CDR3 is TGTGCCAGCAGCGCGGACAGGGGAGGCTCTGGGGCCAACGTCCTGACTTTC.

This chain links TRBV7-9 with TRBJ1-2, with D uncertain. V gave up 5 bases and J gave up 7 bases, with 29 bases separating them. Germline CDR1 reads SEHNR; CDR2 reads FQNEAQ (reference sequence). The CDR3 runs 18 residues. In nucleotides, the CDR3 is TGTGCCAGCAGCCCAAATCTTCAAGTGGTTTCAGGACTCTCTGGCTACACCTTC. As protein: CASSPNLQVVSGLSGYTF. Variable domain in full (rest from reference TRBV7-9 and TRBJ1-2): DTGVSQNPRHKITKRGQNVTFRCDPISEHNRLYWYRQTLGQGPEFLTYFQNEAQLEKSRLLSDRFSAERPKGSFSTLEIQRTEQGDSAMYLCASSPNLQVVSGLSGYTFGSGTRLTVV.

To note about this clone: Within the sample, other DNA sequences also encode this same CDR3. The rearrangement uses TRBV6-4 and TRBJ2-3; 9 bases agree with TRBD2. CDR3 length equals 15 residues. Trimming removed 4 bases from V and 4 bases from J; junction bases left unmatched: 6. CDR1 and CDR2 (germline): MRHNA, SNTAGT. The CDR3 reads CASSVSGGFSDTQYF. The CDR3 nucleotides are TGTGCCAGCAGTGTTAGCGGGGGATTTTCAGATACGCAGTATTTT.

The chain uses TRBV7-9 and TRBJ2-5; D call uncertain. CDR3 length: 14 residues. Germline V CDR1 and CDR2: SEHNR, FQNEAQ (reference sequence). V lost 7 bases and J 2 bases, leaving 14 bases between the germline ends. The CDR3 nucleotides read TGTGCCAGCACTTCCGCCCGAGTACAAGAGACCCAGTACTTC. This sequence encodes CASTSARVQETQYF.

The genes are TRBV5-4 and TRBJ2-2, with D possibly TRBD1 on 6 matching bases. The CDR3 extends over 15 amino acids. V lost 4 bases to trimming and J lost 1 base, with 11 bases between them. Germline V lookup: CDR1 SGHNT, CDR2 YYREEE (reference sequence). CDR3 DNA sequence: TGTGCCAGCAGCGGGGACACCAAGAACACCGGGGAGCTGTTTTTT. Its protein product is CASSGDTKNTGELFF.

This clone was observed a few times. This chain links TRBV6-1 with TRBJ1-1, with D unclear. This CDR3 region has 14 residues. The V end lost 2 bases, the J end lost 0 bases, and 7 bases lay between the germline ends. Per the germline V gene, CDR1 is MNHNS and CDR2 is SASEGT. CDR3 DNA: TGTGCCAGCAGTGAACCACAGATGAACACTGAAGCTTTCTTT. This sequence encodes CASSEPQMNTEAFF.

CDR3: CASSVGGDRADTQYF. The CDR3 nucleotides are TGTGCCAGCAGCGTAGGGGGGGATCGGGCAGATACGCAGTATTTT. The V and J genes are TRBV9 and TRBJ2-3; D possibly corresponds to TRBD2 (6 bases). CDR3 length equals 15 residues. The V and J ends lost 0 bases and 4 bases respectively, with 12 bases between them. Germline CDR1 reads SGDLS; CDR2 reads YYNGEE. Full variable domain (remainder filled in from reference TRBV9 and TRBJ2-3): DSGVTQTPKHLITATGQRVTLRCSPRSGDLSVYWYQQSLDQGLQFLIQYYNGEERAKGNILERFSAQQFPDLHSELNLSSLELGDSALYFCASSVGGDRADTQYFGPGTRLTVL.